In its sample, the clone carrying this TCR beta chain was seen many times. The data originate from a study of breast tumors, draining lymph nodes, adjacent tissues. TCRdb ran MiXCR on the multiplex PCR reads and lists one entry per CDR3 protein. This sample carries over 70,000 distinct CDR3 sequences, 25% to 35% of them seen once, and the ten largest clones take over 8%. The germline V and J ends were trimmed by 4 bases and 3 bases, with 4 bases remaining between them. The CDR3 consists of 11 residues. The germline V gene has CDR1 SGHDT and CDR2 YYEEEE. Breast cancer patients provided tissue from their axillary draining lymph nodes.

Specimen: axillary lymph node tissue. This TCR derives from a female donor with breast cancer. Some clones in this sample may be carry-over from other donors' samples. The chain employs TRBV5-6 and TRBJ2-5; D is undetermined. The CDR3 bases are TGTGCCAGCAGCGTGGAAGAGACCCAGTACTTC. Its protein is CASSVEETQYF. Based on the CDR3 plus reference TRBV5-6 and TRBJ2-5, the full variable domain is DAGVTQSPTHLIKTRGQQVTLRCSPKSGHDTVSWYQQALGQGPQFIFQYYEEEERQRGNFPDRFSGHQFPNYSSELNVNALLLGDSALYLCASSVEETQYFGPGTRLLVL.